This T cell receptor beta chain was sequenced during a study of T cell responses to AZD1222 COVID-19 vaccine. The CDR3 runs to 16 residues. Germline loops: CDR1 SNHLY, CDR2 FYNNEI. Trimming removed 6 bases from V and 8 bases from J; junction bases left unmatched: 12. Assay used: immunoSEQ multiplex PCR; TCRdb lists only in-frame clones, some missing. The sample consists of 170,000 or so clones, about 92% of them appearing once. Points from the study as a whole: Vaccine-associated CD4 TCRs ranged over spike, dominating at 160-218 and 743-854. The number of AZD1222 recipients seropositive at baseline was only five to seven. Donor demographics were predominantly white British with a female majority; clonal diversity may be underestimated. Repertoires were collected only later (after the peak T cell response had occurred).

A remark on this clone: What it binds is not known.

V and J are TRBV2 and TRBJ2-3; 12 bases align to TRBD2. This TCR was sampled from an adult in good health. Specimen: peripheral blood, collected on day 0 of AZD1222 vaccination. The CDR3 region has the DNA TGTGCCAGCAGGGACTCTAGCGGGGGGGCCTACGGTACGCAGTATTTT. Translating gives CASRDSSGGAYGTQYF.